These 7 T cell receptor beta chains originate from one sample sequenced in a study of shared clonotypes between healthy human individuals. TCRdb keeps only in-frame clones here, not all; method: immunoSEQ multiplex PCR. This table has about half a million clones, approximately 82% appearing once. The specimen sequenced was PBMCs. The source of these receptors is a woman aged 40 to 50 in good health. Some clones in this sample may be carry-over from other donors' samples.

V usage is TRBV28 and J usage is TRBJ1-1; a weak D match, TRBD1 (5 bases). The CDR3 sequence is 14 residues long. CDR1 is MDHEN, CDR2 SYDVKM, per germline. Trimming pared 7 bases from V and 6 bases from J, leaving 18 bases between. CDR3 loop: CASTFRQGRAEAFF. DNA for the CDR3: TGTGCCAGCACCTTTCGCCAGGGACGGGCTGAAGCTTTCTTT.

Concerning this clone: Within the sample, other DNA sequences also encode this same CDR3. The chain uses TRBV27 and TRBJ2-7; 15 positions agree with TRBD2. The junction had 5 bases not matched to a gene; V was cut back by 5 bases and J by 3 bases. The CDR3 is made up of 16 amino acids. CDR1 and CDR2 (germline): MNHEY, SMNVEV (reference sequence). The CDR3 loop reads CASSPGLAGGIYEQYF. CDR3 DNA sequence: TGTGCCAGCAGTCCGGGACTAGCGGGAGGTATCTACGAGCAGTACTTC.

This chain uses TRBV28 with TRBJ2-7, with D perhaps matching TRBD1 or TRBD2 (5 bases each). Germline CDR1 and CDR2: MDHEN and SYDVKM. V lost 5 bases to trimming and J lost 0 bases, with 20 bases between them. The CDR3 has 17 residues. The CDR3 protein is CASSLILGDRTSYEQYF. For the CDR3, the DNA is TGTGCCAGCAGTCTCATCCTGGGGGATCGGACCTCCTACGAGCAGTACTTC.

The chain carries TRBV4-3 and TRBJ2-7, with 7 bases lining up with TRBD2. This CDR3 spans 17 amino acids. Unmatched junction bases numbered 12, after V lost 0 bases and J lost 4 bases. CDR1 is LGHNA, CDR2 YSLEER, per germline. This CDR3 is CASSQDFREGPMYEQYF. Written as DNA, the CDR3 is TGCGCCAGCAGCCAAGATTTCAGGGAGGGCCCTATGTACGAGCAGTACTTC.

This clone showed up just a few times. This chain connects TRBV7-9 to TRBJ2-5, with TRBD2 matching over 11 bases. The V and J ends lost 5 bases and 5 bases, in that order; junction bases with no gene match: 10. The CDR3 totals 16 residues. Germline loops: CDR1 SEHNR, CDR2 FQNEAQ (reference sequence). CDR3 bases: TGTGCCAGCAGCCCCTCACTAGCGGGAGCTTGGGAGACCCAGTACTTC. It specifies CASSPSLAGAWETQYF. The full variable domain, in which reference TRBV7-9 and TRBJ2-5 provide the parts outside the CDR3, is DTGVSQNPRHKITKRGQNVTFRCDPISEHNRLYWYRQTLGQGPEFLTYFQNEAQLEKSRLLSDRFSAERPKGSFSTLEIQRTEQGDSAMYLCASSPSLAGAWETQYFGPGTRLLVL.

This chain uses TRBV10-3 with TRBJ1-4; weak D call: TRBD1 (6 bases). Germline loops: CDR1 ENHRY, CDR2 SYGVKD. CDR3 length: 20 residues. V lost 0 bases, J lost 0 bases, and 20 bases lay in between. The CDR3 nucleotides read TGTGCCATCAGTGAGTCGACTCAGGGGCGGGCTCTCACAACTAATGAAAAACTGTTTTTT. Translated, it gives CAISESTQGRALTTNEKLFF.

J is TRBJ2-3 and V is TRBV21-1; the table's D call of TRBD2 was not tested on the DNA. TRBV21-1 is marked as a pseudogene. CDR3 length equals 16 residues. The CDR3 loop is CASSKGTGKRTDTQYF. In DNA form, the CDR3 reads TGTGCCAGCAGCAAAGGGACGGGGAAGAGGACAGATACGCAGTATTTT.